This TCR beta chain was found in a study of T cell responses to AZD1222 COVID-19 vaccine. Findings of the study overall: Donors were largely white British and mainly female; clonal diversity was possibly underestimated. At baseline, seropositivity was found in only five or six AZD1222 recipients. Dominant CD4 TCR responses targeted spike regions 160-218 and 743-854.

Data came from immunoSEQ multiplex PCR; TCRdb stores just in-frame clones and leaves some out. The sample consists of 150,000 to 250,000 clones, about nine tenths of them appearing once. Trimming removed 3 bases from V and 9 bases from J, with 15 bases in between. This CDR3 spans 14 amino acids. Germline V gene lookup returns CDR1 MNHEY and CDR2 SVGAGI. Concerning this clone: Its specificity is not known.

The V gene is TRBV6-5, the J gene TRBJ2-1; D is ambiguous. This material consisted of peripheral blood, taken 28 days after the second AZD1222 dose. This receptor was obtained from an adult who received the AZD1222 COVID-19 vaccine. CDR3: CASSYLPREAEQFF. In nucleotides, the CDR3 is TGTGCCAGCAGTTATCTCCCAAGGGAAGCTGAGCAGTTCTTC.